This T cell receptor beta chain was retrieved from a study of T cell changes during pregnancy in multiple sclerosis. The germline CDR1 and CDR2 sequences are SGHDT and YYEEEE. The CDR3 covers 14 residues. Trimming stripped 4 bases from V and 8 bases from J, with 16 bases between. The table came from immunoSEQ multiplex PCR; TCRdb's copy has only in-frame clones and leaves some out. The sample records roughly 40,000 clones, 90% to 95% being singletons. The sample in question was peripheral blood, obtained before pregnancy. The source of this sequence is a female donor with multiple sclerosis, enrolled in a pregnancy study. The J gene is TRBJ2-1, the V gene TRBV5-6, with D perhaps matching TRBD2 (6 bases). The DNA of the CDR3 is TGTGCCAGCAGCGGGGGGAACACCATGGATGAGCAGTTCTTC. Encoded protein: CASSGGNTMDEQFF.